This paragraph covers one T cell receptor beta chain sequence. Germline CDR1 and CDR2: SEHNR and FQNEAQ (reference sequence). The junction had 12 bases not matched to a gene; V was cut back by 4 bases and J by 4 bases. The CDR3 extends over 16 amino acids. This sample is drawn from a study of blood T cell repertoires in COVID-19. Sequencing used immunoSEQ multiplex PCR; TCRdb keeps in-frame clones, though not all of them. The data hold 97,000 or so clones, with around 74% observed a single time. Sequencing was carried out using peripheral blood. The chain employs TRBV7-9 and TRBJ1-2; 7 bases align to TRBD1. This TCR came from a woman aged 80 or older with active or convalescent COVID-19. The chain's CDR3 is CASSYMTGKDRYGYTF. Here the CDR3 DNA reads TGTGCCAGCAGCTATATGACAGGGAAAGATCGCTATGGCTACACCTTC. The whole variable domain, filled in from reference TRBV7-9 and TRBJ1-2, reads DTGVSQNPRHKITKRGQNVTFRCDPISEHNRLYWYRQTLGQGPEFLTYFQNEAQLEKSRLLSDRFSAERPKGSFSTLEIQRTEQGDSAMYLCASSYMTGKDRYGYTFGSGTRLTVV.